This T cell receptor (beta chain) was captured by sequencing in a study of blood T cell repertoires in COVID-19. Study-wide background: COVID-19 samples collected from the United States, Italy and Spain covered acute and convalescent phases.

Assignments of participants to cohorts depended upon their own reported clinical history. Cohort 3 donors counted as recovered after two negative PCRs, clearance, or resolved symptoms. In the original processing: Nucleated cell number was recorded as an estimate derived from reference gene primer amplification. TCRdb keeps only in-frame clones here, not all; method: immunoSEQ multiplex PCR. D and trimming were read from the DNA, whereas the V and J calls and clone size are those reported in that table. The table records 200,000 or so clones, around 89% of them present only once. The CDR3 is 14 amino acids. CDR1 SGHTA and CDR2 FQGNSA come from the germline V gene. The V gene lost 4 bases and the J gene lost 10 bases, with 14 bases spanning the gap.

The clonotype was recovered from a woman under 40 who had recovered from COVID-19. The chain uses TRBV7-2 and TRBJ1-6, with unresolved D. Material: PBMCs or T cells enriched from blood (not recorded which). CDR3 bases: TGTGCCAGCAGCTATGCCCCCCAGGCCTCACCCCTCCACTTT. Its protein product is CASSYAPQASPLHF.